This TCR beta chain was captured in a study of vaccination effects on CD4 cells after COVID-19. In the case of this clone: As yet, its antigen is unknown.

Antigen-specific CD4+ T cells were expanded with viral peptide pools in the ViraFEST assay before sequencing. When more than 9 days of culture had elapsed, CD4+ T cells were isolated. Vaccination of participants consisted of two doses of either the BNT162b2 or mRNA-1273 vaccine. The method was immunoSEQ multiplex PCR; TCRdb's version includes in-frame clones alone and lacks a portion of them. This sample has tens of thousands of clones, with 70% to 75% found just once. Trimming removed 4 bases at V and 0 bases at J, with 6 bases between. CDR1 is SGHTA and CDR2 is FQGNSA in the germline V gene. The CDR3 loop spans 13 amino acids.

The sequencing used CD4+ T cells from PBMCs cultured with HCoV-NL63 spike peptides, collected after COVID-19 vaccination. The source is a human donor who received a COVID-19 vaccine. The chain combines TRBV7-2 with TRBJ1-1; D call uncertain. In DNA form, the CDR3 reads TGTGCCAGCAGCTCCCAGCTGAACACTGAAGCTTTCTTT. Translation: CASSSQLNTEAFF.